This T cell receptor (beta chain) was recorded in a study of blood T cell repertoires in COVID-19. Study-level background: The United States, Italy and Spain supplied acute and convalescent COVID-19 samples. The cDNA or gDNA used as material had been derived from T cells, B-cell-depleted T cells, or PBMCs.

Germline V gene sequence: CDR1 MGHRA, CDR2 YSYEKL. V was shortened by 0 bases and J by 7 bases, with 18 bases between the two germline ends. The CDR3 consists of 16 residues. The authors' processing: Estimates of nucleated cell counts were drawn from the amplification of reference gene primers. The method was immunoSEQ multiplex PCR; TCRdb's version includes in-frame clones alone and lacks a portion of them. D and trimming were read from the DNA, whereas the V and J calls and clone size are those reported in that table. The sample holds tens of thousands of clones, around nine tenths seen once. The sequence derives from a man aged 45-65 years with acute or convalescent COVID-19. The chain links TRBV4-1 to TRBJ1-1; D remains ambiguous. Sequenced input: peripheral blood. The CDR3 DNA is TGCGCCAGCAGCCAAGACGGTCTCGGCGCGGGCGTTGAAGCTTTCTTT. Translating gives CASSQDGLGAGVEAFF.